The 8 T cell receptor beta chains listed next were all sequenced from one sample in a study of T-cell reconstitution after alpha-beta-depleted transplantation in children. Using unique molecular identifiers, the investigators prepared the TCRbeta library. A single record per CDR3 protein comes from TCRdb applying MiXCR to the PCR reads. The sample consists of roughly 300,000 distinct CDR3 sequences, approximately 10% of them appearing once. The source was peripheral blood, collected 180 days after TCRalphabeta/CD19-depleted stem cell transplant. All receptors derive from a male patient between 2 and 15 years old who had a stem cell transplant for chronic granulomatous disease, so the T cells may come from the graft donor.

This clonotype was seen repeatedly, ten times or more. The rearrangement joins TRBV7-2 to TRBJ2-7, with D perhaps TRBD1 (5 bases). CDR1 and CDR2 (germline): SGHTA, FQGNSA. V was clipped by 5 bases and J by 3 bases, with 14 bases between them. The CDR3 sequence is 14 residues long. CDR3 protein: CASSVEAGNYEQYF. CDR3 DNA: TGTGCCAGCAGCGTTGAGGCAGGGAACTACGAGCAGTACTTC.

For this clonotype: A much larger clone differs by one base, so this may be a read error. V gene TRBV6-5 combines with J gene TRBJ1-4; unclear D gene. This CDR3 spans 15 amino acids. Germline loops: CDR1 MNHEY, CDR2 SVGAGI. V gave up 0 bases and J gave up 10 bases, with 15 bases separating them. The CDR3 DNA reads TGTGCCAGCAGTTACTCTAGGTCTCTAGAGATAAAACTGTTTTTT. This translates into CASSYSRSLEIKLFF.

This clonotype showed up just a few times. The rearrangement joins TRBV3-1 to TRBJ2-4, with D possibly being TRBD2 (7 bases). V lost 4 bases and J lost 6, with 16 bases in between. Per germline, CDR1 LGHDT and CDR2 YNNKEL (reference sequence). The CDR3 extends over 15 amino acids. The CDR3 is CASSPYGGAPNIQYF. CDR3 bases: TGTGCCAGCAGCCCGTATGGGGGGGCTCCAAACATTCAGTACTTC.

V is TRBV27 and J is TRBJ2-7, with TRBD1 matching over 8 bases. The junction had 8 bases not matched to a gene; V was cut back by 4 bases and J by 3 bases. The CDR3 has 15 amino acids. Germline CDR1 reads MNHEY; CDR2 reads SMNVEV (reference sequence). CDR3 sequence: CASSSKRTGSYEQYF. CDR3 coding DNA: TGTGCCAGCAGTTCCAAGCGGACAGGGAGCTACGAGCAGTACTTC.

This clonotype was recorded at least ten times. The J gene is TRBJ2-1, the V gene TRBV5-1; 7 bases agree with TRBD2. The germline V gene has CDR1 SGHRS and CDR2 YFSETQ. The CDR3 contains 15 residues. J was trimmed by 2 bases and V by 4 bases; bases with no gene match: 6. The CDR3 nucleotides read TGCGCCAGCAGCCTCCGGGAGGTCACCTACAATGAGCAGTTCTTC. Amino acids: CASSLREVTYNEQFF.

This chain connects TRBV6-2 or TRBV6-3 to TRBJ1-6; D ambiguous. This CDR3 comprises 13 residues. Trimming took 6 bases from V and 7 from J, leaving 10 bases between them. Germline V lookup: CDR1 MNHEY, CDR2 SVGEGT. CDR3 DNA sequence: TGTGCCAGCAGAACAGATGGGAATTCACCCCTCCACTTT. Protein: CASRTDGNSPLHF.

V and J are TRBV4-1 and TRBJ1-2; maybe TRBD1 (6 bases). The V gene lost 5 bases and the J gene lost 12 bases, with 25 bases spanning the gap. This CDR3 contains 15 residues. The germline CDR1 and CDR2 sequences are MGHRA and YSYEKL. Here the CDR3 DNA reads TGCGCCAGCAGCAGGGTGGGGGGGGCCGACTCTCCAGACACCTTC. Translation gives CASSRVGGADSPDTF.

This clonotype was recorded at least ten times. The rearrangement links TRBV28 to TRBJ2-5; no reliable D call. The CDR3 sequence is 11 residues long. CDR1 is MDHEN and CDR2 is SYDVKM in the germline V gene. V lost 1 base to trimming and J lost 8 bases, with 5 bases between them. CDR3 protein: CASSLSSTQYF. The CDR3 DNA reads TGTGCCAGCAGTTTATCCTCAACCCAGTACTTC.